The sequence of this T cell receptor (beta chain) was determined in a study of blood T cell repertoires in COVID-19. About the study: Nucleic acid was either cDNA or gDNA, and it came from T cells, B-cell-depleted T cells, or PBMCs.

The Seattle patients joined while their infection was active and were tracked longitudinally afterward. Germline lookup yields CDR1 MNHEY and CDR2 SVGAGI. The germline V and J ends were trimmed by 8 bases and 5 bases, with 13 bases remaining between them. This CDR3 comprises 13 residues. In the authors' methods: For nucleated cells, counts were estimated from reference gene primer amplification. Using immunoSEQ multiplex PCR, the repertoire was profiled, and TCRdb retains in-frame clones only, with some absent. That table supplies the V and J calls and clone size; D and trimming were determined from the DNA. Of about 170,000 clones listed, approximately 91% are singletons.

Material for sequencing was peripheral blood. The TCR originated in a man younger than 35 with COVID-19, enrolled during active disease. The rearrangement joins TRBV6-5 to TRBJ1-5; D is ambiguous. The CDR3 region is CASQADWDQPQHF. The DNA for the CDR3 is TGTGCCAGCCAAGCAGACTGGGATCAGCCCCAGCATTTT.